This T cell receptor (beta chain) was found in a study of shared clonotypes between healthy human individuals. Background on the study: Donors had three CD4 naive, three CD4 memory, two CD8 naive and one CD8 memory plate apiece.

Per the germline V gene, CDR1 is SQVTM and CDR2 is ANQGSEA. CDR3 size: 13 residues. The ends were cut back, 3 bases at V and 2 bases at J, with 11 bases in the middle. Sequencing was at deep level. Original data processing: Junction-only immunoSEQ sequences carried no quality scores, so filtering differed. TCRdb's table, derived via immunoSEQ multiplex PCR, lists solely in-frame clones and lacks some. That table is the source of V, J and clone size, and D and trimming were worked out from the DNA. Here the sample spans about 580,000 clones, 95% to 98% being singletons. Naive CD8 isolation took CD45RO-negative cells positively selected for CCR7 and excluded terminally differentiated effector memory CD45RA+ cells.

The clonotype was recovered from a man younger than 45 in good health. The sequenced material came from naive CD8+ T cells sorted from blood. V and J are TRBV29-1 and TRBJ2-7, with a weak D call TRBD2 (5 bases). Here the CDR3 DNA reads TGCAGCGTTGAGCCTCACGGGACCTACGAGCAGTACTTC. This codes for CSVEPHGTYEQYF.